This entry features one T cell receptor beta chain sequence. A junction end diverges from the germline sequence, so it may reflect a read error. A modified ARM-PCR protocol with three rounds of nested PCR amplified TCRbeta. Each CDR3 protein is one row after TCRdb ran MiXCR on the multiplex PCR reads. The sample holds 40,000 to 45,000 distinct CDR3 sequences, roughly two thirds seen once. No cell sorting was done before RNA was extracted from the tissue. More than 3 cm separated this lung sample from the edge of the tumor. The sample is drawn from a study of tumor and adjacent non-tumor tissue in lung cancer. Study details: On average, productive TCRbeta reads reached about 4.2 million per sample.

The CDR3 spans 13 residues. Germline V CDR1 and CDR2: SGHAT, FQNNGV. Sequenced material: distant non-tumor lung tissue. The gene calls are TRBV11-2 and TRBJ2-7, with D perhaps TRBD2 (5 bases). The source of this sequence is a woman aged 40-49 years with non-small cell lung cancer. CDR3 in DNA: TGTGCCAGCAGCGCGAACAGTGATAGGGAGCAGTATTTC. Amino acid sequence: CASSANSDREQYF. Complete variable domain (other parts from reference TRBV11-2 and TRBJ2-7): EAGVAQSPRYKIIEKRQSVAFWCNPISGHATLYWYQQILGQGPKLLIQFQNNGVVDDSQLPKDRFSAERLKGVDSTLKIQPAKLEDSAVYLCASSANSDREQYFGPGTRLTVT.